The rows below give T cell receptor beta chains drawn from one sample of a study of T cells in Graves' hyperthyroidism and ophthalmopathy. A single record per CDR3 protein comes from TCRdb applying MiXCR to the multiplex PCR reads. The sample consists of a few hundred thousand distinct CDR3 sequences, 16% of them appearing once. Sequencing used blood. The receptor source for this set is a middle-aged woman with Graves' ophthalmopathy. Each CDR3 is given with its conserved first and last residue. Each record gives: V gene, J gene, D gene, clone size, CDR3 DNA, CDR3 protein. The D gene is left open where the match is weak. The size entry is marked missing in some rows and otherwise reads once, few, many or a size class.

>TRBV9|TRBJ2-3|-|-
TGTGCCAGCACACCGATGGGCCTAAGCACAGATACGCAGTATTTT
CASTPMGLSTDTQYF
>TRBV11-1|TRBJ2-3|TRBD2|-
TGTGCCAGCAGCTTGTATATAGCGGGGGGGTCAGATACGCAGTATTTT
CASSLYIAGGSDTQYF
>TRBV18|TRBJ2-1|-|-
TGTGCCAGCTCAACCAACCGGGACAAGATTAGCAATGAGCAGTCCTTC
CASSTNRDKISNEQSF
>TRBV11-2|TRBJ1-6|TRBD1|many
TGTGCCAGCAGCCCACAGGGGTTAAAGGGTAATTCACCCCTCCACTTT
CASSPQGLKGNSPLHF
>TRBV5-1|TRBJ2-3|-|many
TGCGCCAGCAGCCCGGGACGAAGCGGAGGCACAGATACGCAGTATTTT
CASSPGRSGGTDTQYF
>TRBV5-1|TRBJ2-1|TRBD2|many
TGCGCCAGCAGCTTGGGGGACTACCAGGCCCGTCAGTTCTTC
CASSLGDYQARQFF
>TRBV15|TRBJ2-7|TRBD2|many
TGTGCCACCAGCAGCGGACTAGCGGTGACCTACGAGCAGTACTTC
CATSSGLAVTYEQYF
>TRBV19|TRBJ1-1|-|-
TGTGCCAGTAGTATTCTGCAGGGCGTGAACACTGAAGCTTTCTTT
CASSILQGVNTEAFF
>TRBV14|TRBJ2-1|TRBD2|few
TGTGCCAGCAGCCAAAGCGGGGCGGGTGAGCAGTTCTTC
CASSQSGAGEQFF
>TRBV12-3/TRBV12-4|TRBJ2-1|-|few
TGTGCCAGCAGTTTGACAGGCCGGTGGGAGCAGTTCTTC
CASSLTGRWEQFF
>TRBV12-3/TRBV12-4|TRBJ2-2|TRBD1|-
TGTGCCAGCAGTTTATCCCGGGACAGGGGGCGGGTCGGGGAGCTGTTTTTT
CASSLSRDRGRVGELFF
>TRBV6-5|TRBJ2-1|TRBD1|-
TGTGCCAGCAGTTACTCGGGGACAGGGGCCCTAGCGGGCTTCAGACACAATGAGCAGTTCTTC
CASSYSGTGALAGFRHNEQFF
>TRBV6-1|TRBJ2-1|TRBD2|many
TGTGCCAGCAGTGAAGATGGGGAGGGACTAGCAGGGGGTGAGCAGTTCTTC
CASSEDGEGLAGGEQFF
>TRBV27|TRBJ2-7|-|many
TGTGCCAGCAGTTTATACCCCACAGGGATCTACGAGCAGTACTTC
CASSLYPTGIYEQYF
>TRBV5-6|TRBJ2-5|-|many
TGTGCCAGCAGGGGTAGGAAGACCCAGTACTTC
CASRGRKTQYF
>TRBV19|TRBJ2-1|TRBD2|-
TGTGCCAGTAGTGTGGGACTAGCGGGAGGATCCGCCTACAATGAGCAGTTCTTC
CASSVGLAGGSAYNEQFF
>TRBV6-2/TRBV6-3|TRBJ2-3|-|many
TGTGCCAGCAGTTGGGCAGATACGCAGTATTTT
CASSWADTQYF
>TRBV28|TRBJ2-7|TRBD1|-
TGTGCCAGCAGTTTACCCGGACAGGGAATCGACGAGCAGTACTTC
CASSLPGQGIDEQYF
>TRBV11-2|TRBJ2-7|-|-
TGTGCCACCAGGCCGGTGAGCGTGGAAGAGCAGTACTTC
CATRPVSVEEQYF
>TRBV11-2|TRBJ2-1|TRBD2|many
TGTGCCAGCAGCTTAGTCTGGGCTAGCGGGGGGGCCGGTGAGCAGTTCTTC
CASSLVWASGGAGEQFF
>TRBV19|TRBJ2-7|TRBD2|few
TGTGCCAGTAAACCGGGAGGGCCCTACGAGCAGTACTTC
CASKPGGPYEQYF
>TRBV28|TRBJ2-5|TRBD2|many
TGTGCCAGCAGCTCGGAGCGGGAGTTGGAGACCCAGTACTTC
CASSSERELETQYF
>TRBV10-3|TRBJ2-1|TRBD2|-
TGTGCCATCAGTGATCTCGCGGGAGGGTCCAATGAGCAGTTCTTC
CAISDLAGGSNEQFF
>TRBV28|TRBJ2-1|TRBD2|-
TGTGCCAGCATACAAGCGGGAGGGCGGGGCGAGCAGTTCTTC
CASIQAGGRGEQFF
>TRBV18|TRBJ2-1|TRBD1|many
TGTGCCAGCTCACCTGGGACAGGGGACAGGACTGAGCAGTTCTTC
CASSPGTGDRTEQFF
>TRBV28|TRBJ1-1|-|many
TGTGCCAGCAGTCCCTATCTGCAAAGCACTGAAGCTTTCTTT
CASSPYLQSTEAFF
>TRBV3-1|TRBJ2-3|-|many
TGTGCCAGCAGCCAGCTGGGGTCAGATACGCAGTATTTT
CASSQLGSDTQYF
>TRBV2|TRBJ2-7|-|-
TGTGCCAGCAGTGAAGGTCGGGGAAGGTTGTCCTACGAGCAGTACTTC
CASSEGRGRLSYEQYF
>TRBV24-1|TRBJ2-4|-|-
TGTGCCACCAGTGATTTGGCCGGCCAGGGAAAAAACATTCAGTACTTC
CATSDLAGQGKNIQYF
>TRBV20-1|TRBJ1-2|-|many
TGCAGTGCTAGAGATCAGGGCCGCTACTATGGCTACACCTTC
CSARDQGRYYGYTF
>TRBV20-1|TRBJ2-7|-|-
TGCAGTGCTAGTCTTCCCCTACTGGGTCTGTCGTACGAGCAGTACTTC
CSASLPLLGLSYEQYF